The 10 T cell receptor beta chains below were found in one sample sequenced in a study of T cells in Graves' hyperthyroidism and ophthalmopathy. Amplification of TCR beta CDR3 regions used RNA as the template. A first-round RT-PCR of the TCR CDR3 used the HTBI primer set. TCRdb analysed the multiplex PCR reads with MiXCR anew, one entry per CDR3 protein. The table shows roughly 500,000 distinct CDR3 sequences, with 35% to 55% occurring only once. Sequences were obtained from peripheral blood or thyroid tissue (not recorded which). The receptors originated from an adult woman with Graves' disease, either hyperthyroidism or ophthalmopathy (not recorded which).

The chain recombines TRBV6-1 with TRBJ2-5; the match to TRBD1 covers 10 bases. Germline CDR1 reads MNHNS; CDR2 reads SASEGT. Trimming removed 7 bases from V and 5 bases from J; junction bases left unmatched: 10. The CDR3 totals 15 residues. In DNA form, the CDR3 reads TGTGCCAGCACCCGGGGACAGGGGCTGATGGAGACCCAGTACTTC. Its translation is CASTRGQGLMETQYF.

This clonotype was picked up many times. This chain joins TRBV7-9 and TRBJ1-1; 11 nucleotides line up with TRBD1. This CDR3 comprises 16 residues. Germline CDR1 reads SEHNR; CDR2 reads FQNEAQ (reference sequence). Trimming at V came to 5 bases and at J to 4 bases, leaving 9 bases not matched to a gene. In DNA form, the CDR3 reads TGTGCCAGCAGCCCGCAGCGGGGACAGGGGGTCACTGAAGCTTTCTTT. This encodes CASSPQRGQGVTEAFF.

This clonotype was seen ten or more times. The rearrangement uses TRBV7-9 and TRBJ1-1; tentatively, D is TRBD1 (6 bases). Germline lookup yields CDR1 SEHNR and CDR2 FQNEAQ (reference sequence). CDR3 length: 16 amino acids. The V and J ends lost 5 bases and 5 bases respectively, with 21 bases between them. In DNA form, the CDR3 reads TGTGCCAGCAGCCCAGGGGCAGGGATTTTAGGAACTGAAGCTTTCTTT. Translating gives CASSPGAGILGTEAFF. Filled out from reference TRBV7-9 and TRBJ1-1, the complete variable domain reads DTGVSQNPRHKITKRGQNVTFRCDPISEHNRLYWYRQTLGQGPEFLTYFQNEAQLEKSRLLSDRFSAERPKGSFSTLEIQRTEQGDSAMYLCASSPGAGILGTEAFFGQGTRLTVV.

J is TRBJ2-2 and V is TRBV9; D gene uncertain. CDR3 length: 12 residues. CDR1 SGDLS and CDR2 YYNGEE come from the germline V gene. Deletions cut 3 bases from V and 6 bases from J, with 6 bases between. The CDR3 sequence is CASSAEPGELFF. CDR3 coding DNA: TGTGCCAGCAGCGCCGAGCCCGGGGAGCTGTTTTTT.

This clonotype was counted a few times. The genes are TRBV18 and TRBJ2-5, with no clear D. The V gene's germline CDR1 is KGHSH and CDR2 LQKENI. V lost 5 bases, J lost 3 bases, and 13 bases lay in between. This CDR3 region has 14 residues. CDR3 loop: CASSSRALKETQYF. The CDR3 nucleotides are TGTGCCAGCTCATCTCGTGCGTTAAAAGAGACCCAGTACTTC.

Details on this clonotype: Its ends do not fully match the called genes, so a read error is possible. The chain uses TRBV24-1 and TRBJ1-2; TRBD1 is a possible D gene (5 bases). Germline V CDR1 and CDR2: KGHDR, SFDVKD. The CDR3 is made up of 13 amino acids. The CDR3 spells CAASSGASYGYTF. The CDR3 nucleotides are TGTGCCGCCAGTAGTGGGGCTTCCTATGGCTACACCTTC.

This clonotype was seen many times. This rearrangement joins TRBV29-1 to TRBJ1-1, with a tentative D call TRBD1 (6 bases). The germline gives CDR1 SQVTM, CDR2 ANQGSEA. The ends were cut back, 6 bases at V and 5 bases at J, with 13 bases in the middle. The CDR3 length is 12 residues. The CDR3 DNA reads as TGCAGCGTGCGTACAGGGCTGACTGAAGCTTTCTTT. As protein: CSVRTGLTEAFF.

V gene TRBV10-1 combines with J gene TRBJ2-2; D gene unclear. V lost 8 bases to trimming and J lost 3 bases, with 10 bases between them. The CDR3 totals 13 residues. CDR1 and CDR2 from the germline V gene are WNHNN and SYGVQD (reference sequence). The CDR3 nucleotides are TGCGCCAGCCAAGCCTGGCACACCGGGGAGCTGTTTTTT. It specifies CASQAWHTGELFF.

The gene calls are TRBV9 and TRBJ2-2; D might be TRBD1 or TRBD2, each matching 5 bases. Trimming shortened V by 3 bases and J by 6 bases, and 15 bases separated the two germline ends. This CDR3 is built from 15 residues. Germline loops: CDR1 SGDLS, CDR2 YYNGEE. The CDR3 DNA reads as TGTGCCAGCAGCGGATCCCGGGACGGGGCCGGGGAGCTGTTTTTT. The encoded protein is CASSGSRDGAGELFF.

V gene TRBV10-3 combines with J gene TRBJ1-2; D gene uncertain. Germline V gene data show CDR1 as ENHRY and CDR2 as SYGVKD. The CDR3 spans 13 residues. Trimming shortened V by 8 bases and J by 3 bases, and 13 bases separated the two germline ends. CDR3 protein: CAIGGKLDYGYTF. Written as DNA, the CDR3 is TGTGCCATCGGCGGAAAACTCGACTATGGCTACACCTTC.